Listed below are T cell receptor beta chains from one sample, sequenced in a study of blood T cell repertoires in COVID-19. Here immunoSEQ multiplex PCR was the method, and the copy in TCRdb shows in-frame clones only, minus some. This repertoire shows more than 150,000 clones, roughly 82% found once; its top ten account for 12%. The sequenced sample was PBMCs or T cells enriched from blood (not recorded which). The receptor set was obtained from a man aged 35 to 55 who had recovered from COVID-19. The CDR3 runs from the conserved cysteine through the conserved F or W. The D gene is left open where the match is weak.

v_gene	len	d_gene	CDR3aa
TRBV9	19	TRBD2	CASSVGASGRGVTTGELFF
TRBV5-4	13	NA	CASSPSGWIEAFF
TRBV5-1	15	NA	CASSLGLTTYNEQFF
TRBV7-6	17	NA	CASSPGGHTLLNTEAFF
TRBV7-9	13	TRBD2	CASSSGGTYEQYF
TRBV10-3	15	TRBD1	CAINSPGQGLEPQHF
TRBV29-1	14	TRBD2	CSVKRASGGIEQFF
TRBV27	14	NA	CATRGSATNEKLFF
TRBV10-3	13	TRBD1	CAISGQDPTEAFF
TRBV11-2	12	NA	CASSSQNTEAFF
TRBV4-3	15	NA	CASSQDPGSGNTIYF
TRBV5-1	15	TRBD1	CASSSRDRDADTQYF
TRBV28	13	NA	CASSAGVTYEQYF
TRBV9	14	TRBD1	CASSVGTANTEAFF
TRBV6-5	16	TRBD1	CASSSQGQASWPEAFF
TRBV19	15	NA	CASRLGALSNQPQHF